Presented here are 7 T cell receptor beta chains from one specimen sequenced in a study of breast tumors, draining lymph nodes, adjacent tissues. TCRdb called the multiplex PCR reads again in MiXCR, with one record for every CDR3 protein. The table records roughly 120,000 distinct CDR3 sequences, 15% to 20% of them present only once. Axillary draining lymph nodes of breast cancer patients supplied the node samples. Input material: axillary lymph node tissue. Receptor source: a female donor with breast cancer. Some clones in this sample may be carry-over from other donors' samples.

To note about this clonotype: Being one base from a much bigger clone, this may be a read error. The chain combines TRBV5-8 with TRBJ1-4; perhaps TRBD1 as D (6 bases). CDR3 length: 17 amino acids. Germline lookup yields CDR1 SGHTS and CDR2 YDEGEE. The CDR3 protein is CASSLGTLSGTNEELFF. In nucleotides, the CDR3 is TGTGCCAGCAGTCTCGGGACACTCTCCGGGACTAATGAAGAACTGTTTTTT.

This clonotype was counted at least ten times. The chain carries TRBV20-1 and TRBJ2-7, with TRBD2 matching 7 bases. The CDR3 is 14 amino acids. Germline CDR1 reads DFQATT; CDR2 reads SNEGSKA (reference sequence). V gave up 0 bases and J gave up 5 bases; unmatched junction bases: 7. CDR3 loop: CSARDLGGVDEQYF. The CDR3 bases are TGCAGTGCTAGAGATTTGGGGGGGGTGGACGAGCAGTACTTC.

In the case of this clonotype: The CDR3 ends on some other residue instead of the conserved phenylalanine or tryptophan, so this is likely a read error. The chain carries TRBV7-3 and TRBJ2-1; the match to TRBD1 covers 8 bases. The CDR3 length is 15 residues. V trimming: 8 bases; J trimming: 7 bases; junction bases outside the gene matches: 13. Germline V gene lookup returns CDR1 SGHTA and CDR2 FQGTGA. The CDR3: CASAKTTGTGNEQFS. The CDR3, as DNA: TGTGCCAGCGCAAAAACAACCGGGACAGGAAATGAGCAGTTCTCC.

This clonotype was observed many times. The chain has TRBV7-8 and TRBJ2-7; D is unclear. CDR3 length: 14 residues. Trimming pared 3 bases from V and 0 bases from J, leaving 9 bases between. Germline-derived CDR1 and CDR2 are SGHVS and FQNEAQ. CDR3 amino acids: CASSLSGISYEQYF. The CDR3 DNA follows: TGTGCCAGCAGCTTGAGTGGTATCTCCTACGAGCAGTACTTC.

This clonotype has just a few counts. CDR3 in amino acids: CASMRDRQYSNQPQHF. CDR3 in DNA: TGTGCCAGTATGAGGGACAGACAATATAGCAATCAGCCCCAGCATTTT. The chain combines TRBV19 with TRBJ1-5; 7 nucleotides agree with TRBD1. CDR1 is LNHDA, CDR2 SQIVND, per germline (reference sequence). V lost 7 bases to trimming and J lost 0 bases; unmatched junction nucleotides: 9. The CDR3 spans 16 residues.

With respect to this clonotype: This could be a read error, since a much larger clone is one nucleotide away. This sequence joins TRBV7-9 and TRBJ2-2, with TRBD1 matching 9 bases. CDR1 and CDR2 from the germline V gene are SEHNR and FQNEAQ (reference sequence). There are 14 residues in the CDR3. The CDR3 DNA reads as TGTGCCAGCAGGGGACAGGGCAGCACCGGGGAGCTGGTTTTT. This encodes CASRGQGSTGELVF. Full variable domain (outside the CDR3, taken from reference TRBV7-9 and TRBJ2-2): DTGVSQNPRHKITKRGQNVTFRCDPISEHNRLYWYRQTLGQGPEFLTYFQNEAQLEKSRLLSDRFSAERPKGSFSTLEIQRTEQGDSAMYLCASRGQGSTGELVFGEGSRLTVL.

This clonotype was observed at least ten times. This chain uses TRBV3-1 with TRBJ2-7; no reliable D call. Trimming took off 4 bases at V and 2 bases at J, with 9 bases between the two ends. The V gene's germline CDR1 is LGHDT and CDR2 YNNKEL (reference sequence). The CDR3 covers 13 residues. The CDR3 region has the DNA TGTGCCAGCAGCCTCCTCGATACCTACGAGCAGTACTTC. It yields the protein CASSLLDTYEQYF.